A selection of T cell receptor beta chains follows, all from one sample in a study of cytomegalovirus exposure and HLA in healthy donors. The table came from immunoSEQ multiplex PCR; TCRdb's copy has only in-frame clones and leaves some out. The repertoire has around 200,000 clones, about 89% of them found once; the top ten carry about 1%. The source material was PBMCs. All receptors derive from a woman aged 18-29 years in good health and CMV-seronegative. CDR3s include the opening cysteine and the closing phenylalanine or tryptophan. The D gene is left open where the match is weak. Only some rows state a clone size, as once, few, many or a class for expanded clones.

j_gene,d_gene,v_gene,abundance,CDR3nt,CDR3aa
TRBJ2-2,TRBD1,TRBV6-5,-,TGTGCCAGCACAGAGGACAGGGGGAACACCGGGGAGCTGTTTTTT,CASTEDRGNTGELFF
TRBJ1-2,-,TRBV7-3,-,TGTGCCAGCAGCTTTGTAAGCCATTCATCAAGTTTAAAAGCCAACGGGGACTATGGCTACACCTTC,CASSFVSHSSSLKANGDYGYTF
TRBJ2-7,TRBD2,TRBV6-6,-,TGTGCCAGCACCTTCGGGACTAGCGGGGGGCTGGAGCAGTACTTC,CASTFGTSGGLEQYF
TRBJ2-3,TRBD1,TRBV27,-,TGTGCCAGCAGTAGGACAGGATCTAGCACAGATACGCAGTATTTT,CASSRTGSSTDTQYF
TRBJ1-2,TRBD1,TRBV5-4,-,TGTGCCAGCAGCCCCCCGGGACAGGGTTATGGCTACACCTTC,CASSPPGQGYGYTF
TRBJ1-2,-,TRBV7-9,-,TGTGCCAGCAGCTTCAACGGGGGGGGGTATGGCTACACCTTC,CASSFNGGGYGYTF
TRBJ1-1,TRBD1,TRBV5-4,-,TGTGCCAGCAGCTCTAACAGGGGGCGGGGAGAGACTGAAGCTTTCTTT,CASSSNRGRGETEAFF
TRBJ2-2,TRBD2,TRBV7-7,-,TGTGCCAGCAGCCCAACTAGCGGGACCACCGGGGAGCTGTTTTTT,CASSPTSGTTGELFF
TRBJ2-1,-,TRBV6-1,-,TGTGCCAGCAGTGAAGTGGTGGGAGCCCGGAATGAGCAGTTCTTC,CASSEVVGARNEQFF
TRBJ2-3,-,TRBV4-3,few,TGCGCCAGCAGCCAAGATAAGGTTGCTAGCGTGGATACGCAGTATTTT,CASSQDKVASVDTQYF
TRBJ2-1,TRBD2,TRBV5-1,few,TGCGCCAGCAGCTTGGAACTAGCGGGGGGGCCCAATGAGCAGTTCTTC,CASSLELAGGPNEQFF
TRBJ2-2,TRBD2,TRBV7-2,once,TGTGCCAGCAGCCTTCGCCTAGCGGATACCGGGGAGCTGTTTTTT,CASSLRLADTGELFF
TRBJ2-1,TRBD1,TRBV5-6,-,TGTGCCAGCAGCTGGTTCGGGACAGAGAATGAGCAGTTCTTC,CASSWFGTENEQFF
TRBJ2-1,TRBD1,TRBV19,-,TGTGCCACCATGGACAGGGCAATTTCCTACAATGAGCAGTTCTTC,CATMDRAISYNEQFF
TRBJ2-3,-,TRBV2,-,TGTGCCAGCACTACAACAGGGGGGGGAGTACATACGCAGTATTTT,CASTTTGGGVHTQYF
TRBJ2-1,-,TRBV11-2,-,TGTGCCAGCAGCTTAGTTCCGGTGGGGCCCTACAATGAGCAGTTCTTC,CASSLVPVGPYNEQFF
TRBJ1-2,TRBD1,TRBV29-1,-,TGCAGCGTACGCCGGGCAGGGGGCTATGGCTACACCTTC,CSVRRAGGYGYTF
TRBJ2-7,TRBD2,TRBV11-3,-,TGTGCCAGCAGCTTAGATAGCGGGGGGCAGTACTTC,CASSLDSGGQYF
TRBJ2-7,-,TRBV2,once,TGTGCCAGCAGTTTCGCGGAGGGAGTCTACTACGAGCAGTACTTC,CASSFAEGVYYEQYF
TRBJ1-2,-,TRBV6-5,-,TGTGCCAGCAGTTACAGGCCCGAGGGATCGGTCGGCTACACCTTC,CASSYRPEGSVGYTF
TRBJ2-2,TRBD1,TRBV27,once,TGTGCCAGCAGTTGGGGACAGGGAGTTGGCGGGGAGCTGTTTTTT,CASSWGQGVGGELFF
TRBJ1-5,TRBD1,TRBV6-1,-,TGTGCCAGCAGTGGGACTGACAGGGGGGGTCAGCCCCAGCATTTT,CASSGTDRGGQPQHF
TRBJ1-4,TRBD1,TRBV19,-,TGTGCCAGTAGTATAAAGGACAGGGATGGGCTGTTTTTT,CASSIKDRDGLFF
TRBJ1-2,-,TRBV18,-,TGTGCCAGCTCACCACGGACAATGGTTTTTTATGGCTACACCTTC,CASSPRTMVFYGYTF
TRBJ2-7,TRBD2,TRBV4-3,-,TGCGCCAGCAGCCAAGAGGGACTAGAATACGAGCAGTACTTC,CASSQEGLEYEQYF
TRBJ2-7,TRBD1,TRBV6-1,-,TGTGCCAGCAGCGGACAGGGGAACGAGCAGTACTTC,CASSGQGNEQYF
TRBJ1-6,TRBD1,TRBV7-2,-,TGTGCCAGCAGCCCCCAGGGGGGCCCCGATTTCCCCCTCCACTTT,CASSPQGGPDFPLHF
TRBJ2-3,TRBD2,TRBV7-8,-,TGTGCCAGCACCTCGGGACTAGCTAGGGCCACAGATACGCAGTATTTT,CASTSGLARATDTQYF
TRBJ1-2,-,TRBV4-1,-,TGCGCCAGCAGCCACCCACTGGGGGGGAACACCTTC,CASSHPLGGNTF
TRBJ2-4,TRBD2,TRBV5-6,-,TGTGCCAGCAGCTTGCTTGGGGGGGGTGCCAAAAACATTCAGTACTTC,CASSLLGGGAKNIQYF
TRBJ2-3,-,TRBV4-1,-,TGCGCCAGCAGCCAAGACTCTAGCACAGATACGCAGTATTTT,CASSQDSSTDTQYF
TRBJ1-5,-,TRBV30,few,TGTGCCTGGAGGTCAACAGGGTACCCAGCCCAGCATTTT,CAWRSTGYPAQHF
TRBJ1-1,-,TRBV7-2,-,TGTGCCAGCAGCGTGGGACTTTCTATGAAAGCTTTCTTT,CASSVGLSMKAFF
TRBJ2-2,-,TRBV19,-,TGTGCCAGTACCCCTTCGACAGACGGGGAGCTGTTTTTT,CASTPSTDGELFF
TRBJ2-7,TRBD1,TRBV4-1,-,TGCGCCAGCAGCCGACAGGGGGCGGATTACGAGCAGTACTTC,CASSRQGADYEQYF
TRBJ2-1,TRBD2,TRBV19,-,TGTGCCAGTAAGCTAGCGGGAGAATTTGAGCAGTTCTTC,CASKLAGEFEQFF
TRBJ1-1,-,TRBV19,-,TGTGCCAGTAGTATAGCCGGGAGATGGAACACTGAAGCTTTCTTT,CASSIAGRWNTEAFF
TRBJ2-5,TRBD1,TRBV5-1,-,TGCGCCAGCAGCTCCGTAGTCGGCAGGGGGTACCAAGAGACCCAGTACTTC,CASSSVVGRGYQETQYF
TRBJ2-5,-,TRBV20-1,-,TGCAGTGCTAGCGTCCGAGAGACCCAGTACTTC,CSASVRETQYF
TRBJ2-3,-,TRBV14,-,TGTGCCAGCAGCCAACGGGGGGCTAGCAGGACTAGCACAGATACGCAGTATTTT,CASSQRGASRTSTDTQYF
TRBJ1-3,TRBD1,TRBV6-5,-,TGTGCCAGCAGTTACTCGGGACAGGGGTCTGGAAACACCATATATTTT,CASSYSGQGSGNTIYF
TRBJ1-2,-,TRBV10-3,-,TGTGCCATCATCGGTAACTATGGCTACACCTTC,CAIIGNYGYTF
TRBJ1-5,TRBD1,TRBV4-3,once,TGCGCCAGCAGCCAGAGATACAGGGGATGGAATCAGCCCCAGCATTTT,CASSQRYRGWNQPQHF
TRBJ2-7,-,TRBV5-6,once,TGTGCCAGCAGCCCCAACCCCGGGTTCCTCCCCTACGAGCAGTACTTC,CASSPNPGFLPYEQYF
TRBJ2-1,-,TRBV12-5,once,TGTGCTAGTGGTTTGGATACCTTGAGGGATGAGCAGTTCTTC,CASGLDTLRDEQFF